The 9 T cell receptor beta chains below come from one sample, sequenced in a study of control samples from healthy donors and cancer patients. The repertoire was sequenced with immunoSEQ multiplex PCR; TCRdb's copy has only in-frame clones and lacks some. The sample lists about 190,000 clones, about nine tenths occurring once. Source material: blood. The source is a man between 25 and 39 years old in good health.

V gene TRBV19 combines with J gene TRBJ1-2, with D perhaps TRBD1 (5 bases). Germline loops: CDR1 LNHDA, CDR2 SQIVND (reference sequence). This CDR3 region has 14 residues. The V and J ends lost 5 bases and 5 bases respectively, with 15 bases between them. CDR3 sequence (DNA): TGTGCCAGTAGTCTCCTGACAGTTAATTATGGCTACACCTTC. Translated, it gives CASSLLTVNYGYTF.

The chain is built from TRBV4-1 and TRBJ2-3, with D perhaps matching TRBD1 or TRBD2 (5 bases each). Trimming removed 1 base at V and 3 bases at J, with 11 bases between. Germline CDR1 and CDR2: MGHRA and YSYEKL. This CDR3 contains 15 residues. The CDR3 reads CASSQGSGLTDTQYF. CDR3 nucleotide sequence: TGCGCCAGCAGCCAAGGGTCGGGGCTGACAGATACGCAGTATTTT.

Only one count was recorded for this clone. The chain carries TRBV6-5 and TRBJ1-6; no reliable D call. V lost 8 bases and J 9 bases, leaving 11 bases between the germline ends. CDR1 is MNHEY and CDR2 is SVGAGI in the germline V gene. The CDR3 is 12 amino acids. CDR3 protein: CASGILRSPLHF. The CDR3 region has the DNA TGTGCCAGCGGGATTCTTCGTTCACCCCTCCACTTT.

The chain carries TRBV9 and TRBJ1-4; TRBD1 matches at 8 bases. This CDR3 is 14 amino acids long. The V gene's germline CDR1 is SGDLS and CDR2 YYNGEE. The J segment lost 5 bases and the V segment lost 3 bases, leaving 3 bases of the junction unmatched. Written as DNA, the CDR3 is TGTGCCAGCAGCGGCGGACAGGGAAATGAAAAACTGTTTTTT. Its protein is CASSGGQGNEKLFF.

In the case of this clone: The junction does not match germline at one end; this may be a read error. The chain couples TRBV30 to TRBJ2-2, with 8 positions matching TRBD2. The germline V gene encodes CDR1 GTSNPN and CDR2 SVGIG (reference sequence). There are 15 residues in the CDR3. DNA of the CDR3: TGTGCCCGGAGGAAGCGGGGGCCCAACACCGGGGAGCTGTTTTTT. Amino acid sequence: CARRKRGPNTGELFF.

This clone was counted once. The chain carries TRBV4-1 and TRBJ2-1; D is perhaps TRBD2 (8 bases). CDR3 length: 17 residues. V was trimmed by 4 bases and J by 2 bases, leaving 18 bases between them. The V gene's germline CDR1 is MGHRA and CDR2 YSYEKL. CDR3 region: CASSPGGGGGTYNEQFF. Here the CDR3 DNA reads TGCGCCAGCAGCCCCGGAGGGGGCGGGGGGACCTACAATGAGCAGTTCTTC.

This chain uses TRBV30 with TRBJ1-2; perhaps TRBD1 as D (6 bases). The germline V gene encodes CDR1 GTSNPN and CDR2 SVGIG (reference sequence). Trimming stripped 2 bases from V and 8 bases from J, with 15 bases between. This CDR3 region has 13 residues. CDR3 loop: CAWSYRVSLGYTF. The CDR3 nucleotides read TGTGCCTGGAGTTACAGGGTGAGCTTGGGCTACACCTTC.

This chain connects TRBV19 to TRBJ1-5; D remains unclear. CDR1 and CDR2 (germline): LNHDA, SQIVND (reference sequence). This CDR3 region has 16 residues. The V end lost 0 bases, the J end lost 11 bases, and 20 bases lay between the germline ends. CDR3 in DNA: TGTGCCAGTAGTATAGAGGGCAAGGGTCCACAATTGGCCCAGCATTTT. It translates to CASSIEGKGPQLAQHF.

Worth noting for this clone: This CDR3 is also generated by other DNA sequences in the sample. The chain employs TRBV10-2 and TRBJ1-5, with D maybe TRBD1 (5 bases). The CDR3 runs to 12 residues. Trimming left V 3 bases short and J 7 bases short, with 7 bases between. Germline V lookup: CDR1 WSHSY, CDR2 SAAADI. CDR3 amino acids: CASSDRDQPQHF. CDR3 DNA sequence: TGCGCCAGCAGTGACAGGGACCAGCCCCAGCATTTT.